This T cell receptor (beta chain) is drawn from a study of blood T cell repertoires in COVID-19. As for the study in general: Sites in the United States, Italy and Spain provided acute and convalescent COVID-19 samples.

The CDR3 contains 15 residues. In the authors' workflow: For nucleated cells, counts were estimated from reference gene primer amplification. Using immunoSEQ multiplex PCR, the repertoire was profiled, and TCRdb retains in-frame clones only, with some absent. V, J and clone size reflect that table, while D and trimming were determined from the DNA. The table lists some 100,000 clones, around 90% of them singletons. This clone has only a few counts. The V gene is TRBV21-1, the J gene TRBJ1-2. TRBV21-1 is described as a pseudogene. The sequence derives from a woman between 55 and 75 years old with acute or convalescent COVID-19. The source material was peripheral blood. This CDR3 is CASSQSTVPNYGYTF. The CDR3 DNA follows: TGTGCCAGCAGCCAAAGCACGGTCCCTAACTATGGCTACACCTTC.